Following are 24 T cell receptor beta chains from one sample sequenced in a study of blood T cell repertoires in COVID-19 (dated by TCRdb to the early 2020s). The library was obtained by the immunoSEQ multiplex PCR assay. TCRdb carries this immuneACCESS record with in-frame sequences only. Its versions omit some clonotypes, under half of them owing to an unresolved V gene in the studies checked, with the rest unexplained. In this sample the table shows approximately 110,000 clones, around 86% of which occur a single time. The ten most abundant clones make up 4.1% of the sample. Material for sequencing was peripheral blood. The receptors were gathered from a man aged 45 to 65 with acute or convalescent COVID-19.

The V call is TRBV30, the J call TRBJ1-2; no reliable D call. V gave up 4 bases and J gave up 4 bases, with 19 bases separating them. The CDR3 loop spans 15 amino acids. Looked up from germline, CDR1 is GTSNPN and CDR2 is SVGIG (reference sequence). CDR3 residues: CAWTLLGGPPYGYTF. The DNA of the CDR3 is TGTGCCTGGACCCTATTGGGAGGTCCCCCCTATGGCTACACCTTC.

V and J are TRBV27 and TRBJ2-7; tentative D call: TRBD1 (6 bases). There are 15 residues in the CDR3. The V end lost 6 bases, the J end lost 1 base, and 16 bases lay between the germline ends. Germline V gene lookup returns CDR1 MNHEY and CDR2 SMNVEV (reference sequence). This chain's CDR3 is CASSLDSLPSYEQYF. The CDR3 DNA reads as TGTGCCAGCAGCTTGGACAGCCTCCCTTCCTACGAGCAGTACTTC.

The chain uses TRBV11-3 and TRBJ2-5, with 8 bases matching TRBD1. The J segment lost 5 bases and the V segment lost 3 bases, leaving 5 bases of the junction unmatched. CDR1 and CDR2 from the germline V gene are SGHNT and YENEEA. This CDR3 is built from 14 residues. The CDR3 region is CASSLTGAMETQYF. DNA for the CDR3: TGTGCCAGCAGCTTGACAGGGGCGATGGAGACCCAGTACTTC.

The rearrangement uses TRBV12-3 or TRBV12-4 and TRBJ2-2; possible D gene TRBD1, 6 bases. The CDR3 length is 13 residues. The V end was cut by 2 bases, the J end by 6 bases, with 7 bases between. CDR3 DNA: TGTGCCAGCAGTTTAACAGGGCCCGGGGAGCTGTTTTTT. Protein product: CASSLTGPGELFF.

In DNA, the CDR3 is TGTGCCAGCAGCCAAGTATTGCGGGTTTTGAGAGGCTACACCTTC. Protein product: CASSQVLRVLRGYTF. The chain carries TRBV3-1 (or the pseudogene TRBV3-2) and TRBJ1-2; D is ambiguous. Deletions cut 1 base from V and 8 bases from J, with 17 bases between. Germline-derived CDR1 and CDR2 are LGHDT and YNNKEL (reference sequence). The CDR3 is made up of 15 amino acids.

The DNA for the CDR3 is TGCGCCAGCAGCTTGGAATCGGGACAGGGAAACTATGGCTACACCTTC. Translating gives CASSLESGQGNYGYTF. The chain has TRBV5-1 and TRBJ1-2, with TRBD1 matching over 9 bases. This CDR3 comprises 16 residues. V was pared by 0 bases and J by 2 bases, with 5 bases of the junction left unmatched. Germline values: CDR1 SGHRS, CDR2 YFSETQ.

The genes are TRBV4-1 and TRBJ1-2; D might be TRBD1 (6 bases). The germline CDR1 and CDR2 sequences are MGHRA and YSYEKL. This CDR3 has 14 residues. V dropped 0 bases and J dropped 4 bases, with 9 bases sitting between them. In DNA form, the CDR3 reads TGCGCCAGCAGCCAAGATAAGGGGGTCTATGGCTACACCTTC. It specifies CASSQDKGVYGYTF.

This clone is a singleton in its sample. The chain combines TRBV6-1 with TRBJ2-5, with D maybe TRBD2 (6 bases). Trimming stripped 3 bases from V and 1 base from J, with 15 bases between. The CDR3 sequence is 16 residues long. CDR1 is MNHNS and CDR2 is SASEGT in the germline V gene. This chain's CDR3 is CASSEGLRARQETQYF. CDR3 nucleotides: TGTGCCAGCAGTGAGGGACTGCGGGCCCGCCAAGAGACCCAGTACTTC.

Turning to this clone: At one end, the junction sequence differs from germline, possibly due to a read error. The CDR3 region has the DNA TGTGCTAGCAGCTTATGGACGGGAAGGGAAGAGACCCAGTACTTC. This sequence encodes CASSLWTGREETQYF. The J gene is TRBJ2-5, the V gene TRBV7-7; tentatively, D is TRBD2 (5 bases). The CDR3 has 15 amino acids. Germline CDR1 SSHAT, CDR2 FNYEAQ (reference sequence).

This rearrangement joins TRBV3-1 (or the pseudogene TRBV3-2) to TRBJ2-5; D perhaps matches TRBD1 (6 bases). The germline CDR1 and CDR2 sequences are LGHDT and YNNKEL (reference sequence). The ends were cut back, 5 bases at V and 4 bases at J, with 14 bases in the middle. There are 14 residues in the CDR3. Here the CDR3 DNA reads TGTGCCAGCAGCTCAACCGCAGGGGTAGAGACCCAGTACTTC. Translation gives CASSSTAGVETQYF.

The chain links TRBV4-1 to TRBJ2-7, with a possible D match to TRBD1 (5 bases). V lost 2 bases to trimming and J lost 0 bases, with 17 bases between them. Germline values: CDR1 MGHRA, CDR2 YSYEKL. The CDR3 is 17 amino acids. CDR3 bases: TGCGCCAGCAGCCAACTCGTTTTCCAGGGCAGCTCCTACGAGCAGTACTTC. Amino acids: CASSQLVFQGSSYEQYF.

J is TRBJ1-2 and V is TRBV6-6; the match to TRBD1 covers 7 bases. The V segment lost 2 bases and the J segment 3 bases; nucleotides outside the gene matches: 3. The CDR3 is 14 residues long. The germline gives CDR1 MNHNY, CDR2 SVGAGI (reference sequence). CDR3 DNA sequence: TGTGCCAGCAGTTACCAGGACAGGTACTATGGCTACACCTTC. Amino acids: CASSYQDRYYGYTF.

This chain joins TRBV9 and TRBJ2-2; 7 nucleotides agree with TRBD2. Per the germline V gene, CDR1 is SGDLS and CDR2 is YYNGEE. This CDR3 region has 16 residues. V trimming: 0 bases; J trimming: 3 bases; junction bases outside the gene matches: 5. The CDR3 protein is CASSVVGSGYTGELFF. The CDR3, as DNA: TGTGCCAGCAGCGTAGTTGGTAGCGGGTACACCGGGGAGCTGTTTTTT. Supplemented by reference TRBV9 and TRBJ2-2, the full variable domain reads DSGVTQTPKHLITATGQRVTLRCSPRSGDLSVYWYQQSLDQGLQFLIQYYNGEERAKGNILERFSAQQFPDLHSELNLSSLELGDSALYFCASSVVGSGYTGELFFGEGSRLTVL.

The chain joins TRBV7-6 to TRBJ1-6; 10 bases map to TRBD1. V trimming: 1 base; J trimming: 7 bases; junction bases outside the gene matches: 13. This CDR3 contains 19 residues. CDR1 is SGHVS, CDR2 FNYEAQ, per germline. The chain's CDR3 is CASSLEVLEGTGVNSPLHF. The CDR3 region has the DNA TGTGCCAGCAGCTTAGAAGTTCTTGAAGGGACAGGGGTAAATTCACCCCTCCACTTT.

V usage is TRBV5-1 and J usage is TRBJ2-6, with TRBD1 matching over 11 bases. CDR1 SGHRS and CDR2 YFSETQ come from the germline V gene. Trimming cost V 0 bases and J 0 bases; bases outside gene matches: 5. CDR3 size: 19 residues. The CDR3 nucleotides are TGCGCCAGCAGCTTGGTGGGACAGGGGGTCCGCTCTGGGGCCAACGTCCTGACTTTC. As protein: CASSLVGQGVRSGANVLTF.

The sample holds one count of this clone. The junction and the germline gene differ at one end; a read error may be behind it. The chain carries TRBV11-2 and TRBJ1-4; maybe TRBD1 (6 bases). The CDR3 is 17 amino acids. The germline CDR1 and CDR2 sequences are SGHAT and FQNNGV. Here the CDR3 reads CASSLATGGRLAEELFF. The CDR3 DNA sequence: TGTGCCAGCAGCTTAGCAACCGGGGGGCGGCTCGCTGAAGAACTGTTTTTT. Complete variable domain (other parts from reference TRBV11-2 and TRBJ1-4): EAGVAQSPRYKIIEKRQSVAFWCNPISGHATLYWYQQILGQGPKLLIQFQNNGVVDDSQLPKDRFSAERLKGVDSTLKIQPAKLEDSAVYLCASSLATGGRLAEELFFGSGTQLSVL.

The chain links TRBV7-9 to TRBJ1-3; a possible D gene is TRBD1 (5 bases). The length of the CDR3 is 15 residues. Germline CDR1 and CDR2: SEHNR and FQNEAQ (reference sequence). The V gene lost 5 bases and the J gene lost 0 bases, with 11 bases spanning the gap. The CDR3 protein is CASSLPGGSGNTIYF. CDR3 DNA sequence: TGTGCCAGCAGCCTACCGGGGGGCTCTGGAAACACCATATATTTT.

The chain employs TRBV24-1 and TRBJ2-1; perhaps TRBD1 as D (7 bases). The germline V gene encodes CDR1 KGHDR and CDR2 SFDVKD. This CDR3 has 16 residues. V lost 3 bases and J lost 6, with 17 bases in between. CDR3 protein: CATSDPIFQGGNEQFF. Here the CDR3 DNA reads TGTGCCACCAGTGATCCTATCTTCCAGGGGGGCAATGAGCAGTTCTTC.

The gene calls are TRBV27 and TRBJ1-4; D is ambiguous. There are 14 residues in the CDR3. Germline V gives CDR1 MNHEY, CDR2 SMNVEV (reference sequence). Trimming took off 3 bases at V and 9 bases at J, with 14 bases between the two ends. The CDR3 DNA reads TGTGCCAGCAGTTTGGGCCCTCCGGGGAAAAAACTGTTTTTT. It is translated as CASSLGPPGKKLFF.

The V and J genes are TRBV6-5 and TRBJ2-2; TRBD1 matches at 10 bases. The CDR3 contains 15 residues. From germline, CDR1 is MNHEY and CDR2 SVGAGI. V shed 2 bases and J 5 bases; nucleotides not matched to a gene: 2. The chain's CDR3 is CASSYRDRGTGELFF. CDR3 nucleotides: TGTGCCAGCAGTTACCGGGACAGGGGTACCGGGGAGCTGTTTTTT.

V gene TRBV6-1 combines with J gene TRBJ2-1, with D maybe TRBD2 (6 bases). CDR3 size: 14 residues. The V gene's germline CDR1 is MNHNS and CDR2 SASEGT. Trimming left V 2 bases short and J 6 bases short, with 11 bases between. The DNA for the CDR3 is TGTGCCAGCAGTGAAAGTGGGCGGGGCAATGAGCAGTTCTTC. Its translation is CASSESGRGNEQFF.

In its sample, this clone was seen many times. The chain is built from TRBV5-8 and TRBJ2-2, with D perhaps TRBD1 (5 bases). Trimming cost V 4 bases and J 6 bases, with 13 bases left between them. CDR1 is SGHTS, CDR2 YDEGEE, per germline. The CDR3 has 14 amino acids. The CDR3 nucleotides read TGTGCCAGCAGCACAGCAGGGTGGGCCGGGGAGCTGTTTTTT. Translating gives CASSTAGWAGELFF. Full variable domain (rest looked up from reference TRBV5-8 and TRBJ2-2): EAGVTQSPTHLIKTRGQQATLRCSPISGHTSVYWYQQALGLGLQFLLWYDEGEERNRGNFPPRFSGRQFPNYSSELNVNALELEDSALYLCASSTAGWAGELFFGEGSRLTVL.

The chain has TRBV19 and TRBJ2-1; D perhaps matches TRBD2 (6 bases). The germline V and J ends were trimmed by 5 bases and 5 bases, with 16 bases remaining between them. The CDR3 runs 15 residues. CDR1 and CDR2 from the germline V gene are LNHDA and SQIVND (reference sequence). The CDR3 spells CASSWPRERDNEQFF. CDR3 nucleotides: TGTGCCAGTAGTTGGCCGCGGGAACGAGACAATGAGCAGTTCTTC.

V usage is TRBV6-6 and J usage is TRBJ2-7, with TRBD2 matching 10 bases. Germline values: CDR1 MNHNY, CDR2 SVGAGI (reference sequence). The CDR3 contains 14 residues. Unmatched junction bases numbered 3, after V lost 5 bases and J lost 2 bases. The CDR3 region has the DNA TGTGCCAGCAGTCTAGCGGGAGAGACCTACGAGCAGTACTTC. As protein: CASSLAGETYEQYF.